This is a list of T cell receptor beta chains from one sample in a study of shared clonotypes between healthy human individuals. TCRdb's table, derived via immunoSEQ multiplex PCR, lists solely in-frame clones and lacks some. This sample carries approximately 2.1 million clones, 80% to 95% of them seen once, and the ten largest clones take 0.39%. Material for sequencing was naive CD4+ T cells from PBMCs. The receptors derive from a man aged 18 to 30 in good health. Some clones in this sample may be carry-over from other donors' samples. CDR3s include the opening cysteine and the closing phenylalanine or tryptophan. The order of the fields is J gene, V gene, D gene, clone size, CDR3 DNA, CDR3 protein. D genes are given only for firm matches. The size of a clone is reported for some rows only, either as once, few or many, or as a class for expanded clones.

J gene: TRBJ2-5; V gene: TRBV7-9; D gene: .; clone size: .; CDR3 DNA: TGTGCCAGCAGCTTATTCGAGTATGAGACCCAGTACTTC; CDR3 protein: CASSLFEYETQYF
J gene: TRBJ2-1; V gene: TRBV28; D gene: .; clone size: .; CDR3 DNA: TGTGCCAGCAGGACCGGGGGCGAATCCTACAATGAGCAGTTCTTC; CDR3 protein: CASRTGGESYNEQFF
J gene: TRBJ2-5; V gene: TRBV7-9; D gene: .; clone size: .; CDR3 DNA: TGTGCCAGCAGCTTACCCCCCGGAGAGACCCAGTACTTC; CDR3 protein: CASSLPPGETQYF
J gene: TRBJ2-7; V gene: TRBV19; D gene: TRBD1; clone size: .; CDR3 DNA: TGTGCCAGTAGGGGACAGGGGGGCCACGAGCAGTACTTC; CDR3 protein: CASRGQGGHEQYF
J gene: TRBJ2-7; V gene: TRBV7-9; D gene: .; clone size: .; CDR3 DNA: TGTGCCTGGGAGGGGGGCAGCGAGCAGTACTTC; CDR3 protein: CAWEGGSEQYF
J gene: TRBJ2-7; V gene: TRBV27; D gene: .; clone size: .; CDR3 DNA: TGTGCCAGCAGTTTAGGTTGGGGCTCCTACGAGCAGTACTTC; CDR3 protein: CASSLGWGSYEQYF
J gene: TRBJ2-3; V gene: TRBV2; D gene: .; clone size: .; CDR3 DNA: TGTGCCAGCAGTGAAAGGACACCAGGTTGGGGCACAGATACGCAGTATTTT; CDR3 protein: CASSERTPGWGTDTQYF
J gene: TRBJ2-1; V gene: TRBV27; D gene: .; clone size: .; CDR3 DNA: TGTGCCAGCAGGTTACCAGGAGGCAATGAGCAGTTCTTC; CDR3 protein: CASRLPGGNEQFF
J gene: TRBJ1-4; V gene: TRBV7-9; D gene: TRBD1; clone size: .; CDR3 DNA: TGTGCCAGCAGCTCTGGACAGGGAGGGACTAATGAAAAACTGTTTTTT; CDR3 protein: CASSSGQGGTNEKLFF
J gene: TRBJ2-7; V gene: TRBV29-1; D gene: TRBD1; clone size: .; CDR3 DNA: TGCAGCGTTGGTAGGACAGGGGCACGCGAGCAGTACTTC; CDR3 protein: CSVGRTGAREQYF
J gene: TRBJ1-4; V gene: TRBV28; D gene: .; clone size: .; CDR3 DNA: TGTGCCAGCAGTTCTTATTTCGAAAAACTGTTTTTT; CDR3 protein: CASSSYFEKLFF
J gene: TRBJ1-2; V gene: TRBV19; D gene: .; clone size: once; CDR3 DNA: TGTGCCAGTAGTATTCTCAGCTATGGCTACACCTTC; CDR3 protein: CASSILSYGYTF